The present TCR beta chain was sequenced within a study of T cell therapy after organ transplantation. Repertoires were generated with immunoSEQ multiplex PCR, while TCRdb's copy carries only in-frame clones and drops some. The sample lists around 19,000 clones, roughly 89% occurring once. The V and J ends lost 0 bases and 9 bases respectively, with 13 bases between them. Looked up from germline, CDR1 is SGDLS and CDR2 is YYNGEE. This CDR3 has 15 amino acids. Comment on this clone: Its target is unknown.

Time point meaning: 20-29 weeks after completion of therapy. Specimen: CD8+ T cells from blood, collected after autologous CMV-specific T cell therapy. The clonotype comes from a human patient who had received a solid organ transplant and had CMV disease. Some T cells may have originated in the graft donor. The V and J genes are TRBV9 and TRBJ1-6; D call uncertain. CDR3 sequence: CASSVGFGVGSPLHF. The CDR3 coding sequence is TGTGCCAGCAGCGTAGGTTTCGGGGTTGGTTCACCCCTCCACTTT. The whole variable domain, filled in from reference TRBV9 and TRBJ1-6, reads DSGVTQTPKHLITATGQRVTLRCSPRSGDLSVYWYQQSLDQGLQFLIQYYNGEERAKGNILERFSAQQFPDLHSELNLSSLELGDSALYFCASSVGFGVGSPLHFGNGTRLTVT.